This TCR beta chain comes out of a study of beta chain features in type 1 diabetes. Findings of the study overall: Researchers reported that naive, central memory and Treg TCRB repertoires appeared more similar in patients than in healthy donors. Among type 1 diabetes patients, VDJ junctions had fewer insertions and more deletions.

The single heparinised draw taken from each donor contained around 120 mL of blood on average. Germline V gene lookup returns CDR1 SGHAT and CDR2 FQNNGV. Trimming cost V 4 bases and J 10 bases, with 8 bases left between them. This CDR3 contains 12 residues. Sequenced material consisted of expressed TCRB transcripts (all of the isolated RNA was reverse transcribed). It was found that naive, central memory and regulatory T cell samples averaged approximately 3.5 million reads. Profiled with immunoSEQ multiplex PCR; TCRdb holds only in-frame clones, not every one. The sample has roughly 290,000 clones; under 8.5% are singletons. Comments on this clone: Antigen: not known.

The rearrangement uses TRBV11-2 and TRBJ1-6; D might be TRBD1 (5 bases). The receptor was derived from a woman aged 18-29 years in good health. The material sequenced was central memory CD4+ T cells from blood. The CDR3 spells CASSYRHSPLHF. The CDR3 DNA is TGTGCCAGCAGCTACAGGCACTCACCCCTCCACTTT.